The text below deals with one T cell receptor beta chain. Its cognate antigen has yet to be identified. No base quality values were provided; no much bigger clone lies one nucleotide off. The library came from the immunoSEQ multiplex PCR assay. TCRdb provides this immuneACCESS table in a form limited to in-frame rearrangements. Some clones are lacking; in checked studies, under half of them reflect an unresolved V gene, and why the rest are absent is not known. A total of around 91,000 clones appear in this sample, around 88% of them only once. In total, the top ten clones hold more than 4.5% of the sample. In this study, focal radiation therapy paired with CTLA-4 blockade (ipilimumab) was tested in patients who had chemo-refractory metastatic non-small-cell lung cancer. This entry comes from a study of radiotherapy plus CTLA-4 blockade in lung cancer listed by TCRdb under 2018. About the full investigation: Objective responses were observed in 18% of enrolled patients, and disease control was achieved in 31%.

Overall study results and their limits: After treatment with radiotherapy and ipilimumab, TCR clones that came from tumors expanded in the peripheral blood. Increased serum interferon-beta after radiation, together with early dynamic changes in blood T cell clones, were reported to be the strongest predictors of response.

This TCR derives from a human donor with non-small cell lung cancer that progressed on radiotherapy plus ipilimumab. The sequencing here drew on peripheral blood, taken from a patient treated with radiotherapy plus ipilimumab.

The nucleotide sequence is TGTGCCAGCAGCGTAGCCTCGACTCGATGGGAGACCCAGTACTTC. It is translated as CASSVASTRWETQYF. The chain joins TRBV9 to TRBJ2-5, with no D gene named confidently. V drops 0 bases and J drops 5 bases, leaving 14 bases in between. CDR3 length: 15 amino acids, cysteine to phenylalanine. Kept here is only the CDR3 DNA, which spans 45 bases and is read in frame from base 1. CDR1 and CDR2, looked up from the germline V gene, are SGDLS and YYNGEE.